A single sample is the source of the 30 T cell receptor beta chains below, sequenced in a study of tumor-infiltrating lymphocytes in primary liver carcinoma. Germline DNA was also extracted, while the blood RNA originated from unsorted whole blood. A primer in the constant region served to generate TCR beta cDNA from 450 to 600 ng of total RNA. Investigators got TCR beta libraries out of three nested multiplex PCR rounds, done with slightly modified ARM-PCR. Running 9 to 11 cycles apiece, the first two PCR rounds relied on TRBV1-TRBV30 forward primers together with a C-beta reverse primer. TCRdb re-called the multiplex PCR reads with MiXCR, one entry per CDR3 protein. This repertoire shows 180,000 or so distinct CDR3 sequences, over 45% found once; its top ten account for 70% to 80%. Source material: peripheral blood. Every receptor here comes from a middle-aged man with primary liver carcinoma and hepatitis B virus infection.

The chain is built from TRBV5-4 and TRBJ2-3; D is uncertain. CDR3 size: 11 residues. CDR1 is SGHNT and CDR2 is YYREEE in the germline V gene (reference sequence). The germline V and J ends were trimmed by 2 bases and 6 bases, with 4 bases remaining between them. Here the CDR3 reads CASSFLDTQYF. The CDR3 nucleotides are TGTGCCAGCAGCTTTTTGGATACGCAGTATTTT.

The V call is TRBV7-8, the J call TRBJ2-7; no clear D gene. Looked up from germline, CDR1 is SGHVS and CDR2 is FQNEAQ. The CDR3 loop spans 15 amino acids. V was cut by 5 bases and J by 4 bases, with 18 bases left in between. The CDR3: CASSLTDGLSYEQYF. Written as DNA, the CDR3 is TGTGCCAGCAGCCTGACTGATGGGCTTTCATACGAGCAGTACTTC. Full variable domain (missing parts from reference TRBV7-8 and TRBJ2-7): GAGVSQSPRYKVAKRGQDVALRCDPISGHVSLFWYQQALGQGPEFLTYFQNEAQLDKSGLPSDRFFAERPEGSVSTLKIQRTQQEDSAVYLCASSLTDGLSYEQYFGPGTRLTVT.

The table lists this clonotype with a count of one. A much larger clone is a single base away; this may be a read error. The genes are TRBV29-1 and TRBJ2-1; no clear D. From germline, CDR1 is SQVTM and CDR2 ANQGSEA. The V end was cut by 0 bases, the J end by 7 bases, with 4 bases between. CDR3 length equals 11 residues. The CDR3 protein is CSVEEGNEQFF. The CDR3 DNA reads TGCAGCGTTGAAGAAGGTAATGAGCAGTTCTTC.

This clonotype was counted only a few times. The rearrangement joins TRBV10-3 to TRBJ2-1, with 7 bases aligning to TRBD1. The V and J ends lost 6 bases and 7 bases, in that order; junction bases with no gene match: 6. The germline V gene has CDR1 ENHRY and CDR2 SYGVKD. The CDR3 covers 13 residues. The DNA for the CDR3 is TGTGCCATCAGCCGTGACAGGGAGAATGAGCAGTTCTTC. Amino acids: CAISRDRENEQFF.

This clonotype was counted between two and nine times. J is TRBJ2-3 and V is TRBV14; D is possibly TRBD2 (6 bases). The V gene lost 8 bases and the J gene lost 4 bases, with 16 bases spanning the gap. CDR3 size: 14 residues. Germline CDR1 and CDR2: SGHDN and FVKESK. Here the CDR3 reads CASCTRDSPDTQYF. DNA for the CDR3: TGTGCCAGCTGTACCCGGGACTCCCCAGATACGCAGTATTTT.

This clonotype was counted ten times or more. The rearrangement links TRBV29-1 to TRBJ2-1; TRBD2 matches at 8 bases. The CDR3 has 18 amino acids. CDR1 is SQVTM, CDR2 ANQGSEA, per germline. V lost 7 bases to trimming and J lost 0 bases; unmatched junction nucleotides: 17. CDR3 coding DNA: TGCAGCGGAACTCGACAGAGTTTAGCGGGACCCTCCTACAATGAGCAGTTCTTC. Translation gives CSGTRQSLAGPSYNEQFF.

The chain uses TRBV4-1 and TRBJ2-1; 7 bases are shared with TRBD1. CDR3 length: 16 amino acids. The V and J ends lost 4 bases and 2 bases, in that order; junction bases with no gene match: 8. Germline CDR1 is MGHRA and CDR2 is YSYEKL. CDR3 residues: CASSRNGDSTYNEQFF. The CDR3 region has the DNA TGCGCCAGCAGCCGGAACGGGGACAGCACCTACAATGAGCAGTTCTTC.

For this clonotype: One end of the junction fails to match germline, which may point to a read error. The genes are TRBV12-3 or TRBV12-4 and TRBJ2-3, with 7 nucleotides matching TRBD2. The CDR3 runs 16 residues. The CDR3 DNA reads TGTCCCAGCAGCCTAGGGACGGCGGGAGTGGGAGATACGCAGTATTTT. Its translation: CPSSLGTAGVGDTQYF.

The rearrangement uses TRBV19 and TRBJ2-5; 7 bases are shared with TRBD2. Germline loops: CDR1 LNHDA, CDR2 SQIVND (reference sequence). V shed 6 bases and J 5 bases; nucleotides not matched to a gene: 12. This CDR3 has 15 residues. CDR3 DNA sequence: TGTGCCAGTAGCGGTATAGCGGGCAAGGCGGAGACCCAGTACTTC. Encoded protein: CASSGIAGKAETQYF.

This clonotype was observed a handful of times. The chain employs TRBV10-2 and TRBJ1-4; D uncertain. The germline gives CDR1 WSHSY, CDR2 SAAADI. V was trimmed by 3 bases and J by 12 bases, leaving 17 bases between them. The CDR3 length is 14 residues. This chain's CDR3 is CASSEWGNHEELFF. CDR3 DNA sequence: TGCGCCAGCAGTGAATGGGGTAACCATGAGGAACTGTTTTTT.

The rearrangement joins TRBV10-3 to TRBJ2-1; D is uncertain. The CDR3 runs to 14 residues. Germline V lookup: CDR1 ENHRY, CDR2 SYGVKD. CDR3 residues: CPNSESRAADEQFF. CDR3 sequence (DNA): TGTCCCAACAGTGAGTCTAGGGCGGCCGATGAGCAGTTCTTC.

In this sample, this clonotype turned up a few times. An end of the junction differs from the germline gene, which may be a read error. This chain connects TRBV15 to TRBJ2-7; 7 positions agree with TRBD1. The germline gives CDR1 LNHNV, CDR2 YYDKDF (reference sequence). The CDR3 length is 14 residues. CDR3 loop: CATSREGGPYEQYF. In DNA, the CDR3 is TGTGCTACCAGCAGAGAAGGGGGCCCCTACGAGCAGTACTTC.

V and J are TRBV6-6 and TRBJ2-3; D is possibly TRBD1 or TRBD2 (6 bases each). The CDR3 consists of 16 residues. The V gene's germline CDR1 is MNHNY and CDR2 SVGAGI (reference sequence). Trimming took 4 bases from V and 2 from J, leaving 16 bases between them. The CDR3 DNA reads TGTGCCAGCAGTTTGGACTGGGGGGCGGTCACAGATACGCAGTATTTT. Translated, it gives CASSLDWGAVTDTQYF.

The J gene is TRBJ1-4, the V gene TRBV4-2; perhaps TRBD1 as D (5 bases). The CDR3 is made up of 17 amino acids. The V gene lost 0 bases and the J gene lost 8 bases, with 19 bases spanning the gap. The germline V gene encodes CDR1 LGHNA and CDR2 YNFKEQ. CDR3 protein: CASSQDSWTPVEEKLFF. The CDR3 DNA follows: TGTGCCAGCAGCCAAGATAGCTGGACACCAGTCGAGGAAAAACTGTTTTTT.

The chain joins TRBV12-3 or TRBV12-4 to TRBJ1-6; D unclear. Trimming took 0 bases from V and 7 from J, leaving 7 bases between them. This CDR3 is 14 amino acids long. DNA for the CDR3: TGTGCCAGCAGTTTAGCAGAGGAAAATTCACCCCTCCACTTT. Its protein is CASSLAEENSPLHF.

The chain combines TRBV6-1 with TRBJ2-1; D gene ambiguous. Looked up from germline, CDR1 is MNHNS and CDR2 is SASEGT. With 3 bases removed from V and 7 bases from J, the gap between germline ends came to 4 bases. This CDR3 is 11 amino acids long. CDR3 region: CASSDVNEQFF. The CDR3 region has the DNA TGTGCCAGCAGTGATGTGAATGAGCAGTTCTTC.

The V and J genes are TRBV6-1 and TRBJ2-1; D gene unclear. Between the trimmed V and J ends, which lost 6 bases and 0 bases, there was a span of 12 bases. CDR3 length: 15 residues. The germline CDR1 and CDR2 sequences are MNHNS and SASEGT. CDR3 bases: TGTGCCAGCAGGGCAGGTCCAAGCTCCTACAATGAGCAGTTCTTC. Protein: CASRAGPSSYNEQFF.

This clonotype was seen a handful of times. One end of the junction does not line up with germline, which may come from a read error. The gene calls are TRBV6-1 and TRBJ2-7; tentative D call: TRBD1 (6 bases). Germline values: CDR1 MNHNS, CDR2 SASEGT. The CDR3 sequence is 14 residues long. The chain's CDR3 is CASSRQVLTFEQYF. The CDR3 coding sequence is TGTGCCAGCAGTCGACAGGTCCTTACGTTCGAGCAGTATTTC.

The V and J genes are TRBV29-1 and TRBJ2-7; D perhaps matches TRBD1 (5 bases). The CDR3 extends over 11 amino acids. The germline V and J ends were trimmed by 8 bases and 5 bases, with 13 bases remaining between them. Germline CDR1 is SQVTM and CDR2 is ANQGSEA. The CDR3 reads CSPSQGHEQYF. The CDR3 region has the DNA TGCAGCCCCTCCCAGGGCCACGAGCAGTACTTC.

This clonotype has just a few counts. This sequence joins TRBV29-1 and TRBJ2-1, with D unresolved. Germline CDR1 SQVTM, CDR2 ANQGSEA. V was cut by 6 bases and J by 8 bases, with 17 bases left in between. The CDR3 runs to 13 residues. CDR3 coding DNA: TGCAGCGTAGATGGAAACCCCTTGGATGAGCAGTTCTTC. Encoded protein: CSVDGNPLDEQFF.

The sample holds one count of this clonotype. The junction shows a germline mismatch at one end, possibly a read error. The chain recombines TRBV11-2 with TRBJ2-5; either TRBD1 or TRBD2 may fit D (6 bases each). The CDR3 spans 14 residues. Germline V CDR1 and CDR2: SGHAT, FQNNGV. In DNA form, the CDR3 reads TGTGCCAGCAGCTTAGCCGGGGGCGGGGAGACCCGGTACTTC. Translated, it gives CASSLAGGGETRYF.

This clonotype was found many times. An end of the junction does not agree with germline; a read error may underlie this. J is TRBJ2-5 and V is TRBV11-2, with TRBD2 as a possible D gene (6 bases). Per the germline V gene, CDR1 is SGHAT and CDR2 is FQNNGV. The CDR3 totals 14 residues. The CDR3 DNA reads as TGTGCCAGCAGCTTTGGTTTCTTAGGGACTCCTTTTACGTTC. Residues: CASSFGFLGTPFTF.

A few counts support this clonotype. The genes are TRBV6-5 and TRBJ2-5; 7 nucleotides agree with TRBD1. The CDR3 consists of 13 residues. J gave up 3 bases and V 6 bases, and 4 bases lay outside the gene matches. CDR1 and CDR2 (germline): MNHEY, SVGAGI. The CDR3 sequence: CASSPGQKETQYF. The CDR3 region has the DNA TGTGCCAGCAGCCCGGGACAGAAAGAGACCCAGTACTTC.

The table lists this clonotype with a count of one. The CDR3 does not end in the conserved phenylalanine or tryptophan, so this is likely a read error. The chain couples TRBV4-1 to TRBJ1-2; no definite D call. Germline V CDR1 and CDR2: MGHRA, YSYEKL. V lost 0 bases to trimming and J lost 9 bases, with 20 bases between them. The length of the CDR3 is 16 residues. CDR3 nucleotides: TGCGCCAGCAGCCAAGAGTCTCATGGGCCCGTAAGGAGCTACACCATC. Residues: CASSQESHGPVRSYTI.

This clonotype came up a few times. The chain joins TRBV6-5 to TRBJ1-1; weak D call: TRBD1 (5 bases). CDR3 length equals 12 residues. Germline CDR1 MNHEY, CDR2 SVGAGI. Trimming removed 2 bases from V and 11 bases from J, with 12 bases in between. The CDR3 loop is CASSYPGSRAFF. CDR3 sequence (DNA): TGTGCCAGCAGTTACCCAGGGAGTCGTGCTTTCTTT.

Worth noting for this clonotype: Just one base apart from a much larger clone, this may be a read error. The chain links TRBV11-1 to TRBJ2-1; unclear D gene. Germline V gene sequence: CDR1 SGHAT, CDR2 FQDESV (reference sequence). This CDR3 comprises 14 residues. V was clipped by 10 bases and J by 7 bases, with 20 bases between them. The CDR3 loop is CAIILLGRGNEQFF. CDR3 in DNA: TGTGCCATCATCCTCCTTGGCCGAGGAAATGAGCAGTTCTTC.

CDR3 coding DNA: TGTGCCATCAAGGTACAGGACAGGGGTTCTTACAATGAGCAGTTCTTC. Translating gives CAIKVQDRGSYNEQFF. The chain recombines TRBV10-3 with TRBJ2-1; 9 bases line up with TRBD1. The V gene end was trimmed by 7 bases and the J gene end by 4 bases; junction bases not matched to a gene: 11. Germline CDR1 and CDR2: ENHRY and SYGVKD. CDR3 length: 16 residues.

V and J are TRBV14 and TRBJ2-1, with 9 bases lining up with TRBD2. The trim removed 4 bases at V and 0 bases at J, leaving 1 base unmatched. The CDR3 sequence is 15 residues long. CDR1 and CDR2 from the germline V gene are SGHDN and FVKESK. CDR3: CASSLSGGSYNEQFF. CDR3 sequence (DNA): TGTGCCAGCAGCCTTAGCGGGGGCTCCTACAATGAGCAGTTCTTC.

This clonotype was counted ten times or more. This chain uses TRBV11-2 with TRBJ2-3; D is undetermined. With 5 bases removed from V and 2 bases from J, the gap between germline ends came to 5 bases. This CDR3 has 12 residues. CDR1 SGHAT and CDR2 FQNNGV come from the germline V gene. CDR3 amino acids: CASSTLTDTQYF. CDR3 DNA sequence: TGTGCCAGCAGCACCCTCACAGATACGCAGTATTTT.

A remark on this clonotype: A read error is likely, as this CDR3 ends without the conserved phenylalanine or tryptophan. The chain combines TRBV6-2 or TRBV6-3 with TRBJ1-5; possibly TRBD1 for D (6 bases). The CDR3 spans 17 residues. From germline, CDR1 is MNHEY and CDR2 SVGEGT. Trimming took 5 bases from V and 0 from J, leaving 17 bases between them. CDR3 residues: CASSLRQAVYSNQPQHL. Written as DNA, the CDR3 is TGTGCCAGCAGTCTAAGACAGGCCGTCTATAGCAATCAGCCCCAGCATTTG.